This T cell receptor beta chain was observed in a study of early T cells in non-severe SARS-CoV-2 infection. On the study more broadly: Bulk RNA isolated from unsorted whole blood underwent sequencing; chains were not paired.

Many counts were recorded for this clonotype. The antigen is unknown. Individually, cDNA molecules had unique molecular identifiers attached to them. TCRdb fed the 5' RACE reads into MiXCR, producing one record per CDR3 protein. The data contain tens of thousands of distinct CDR3 sequences, about 14% of them singletons. The CDR3 covers 13 residues. Germline V lookup: CDR1 MDHEN, CDR2 SYDVKM. V lost 5 bases and J 7 bases, leaving 12 bases between the germline ends. Study results and limitations: Reliance on VDJdb matching favored anti-spike CD8 responses; private and CD4 specificities were missed.

V and J are TRBV28 and TRBJ1-5; D uncertain. The clonotype originates from an adult who was a healthcare worker with PCR-confirmed SARS-CoV-2 infection or an uninfected control (not recorded which). Sample: whole blood, taken at baseline. CDR3 bases: TGTGCCAGCAGTCCTCCTCAGTTGCAGCCCCAGCATTTT. This gives the protein CASSPPQLQPQHF.